This T cell receptor beta chain is drawn from a study of blood T cell repertoires in COVID-19. About the research overall: From T cells, B-cell-depleted T cells, or PBMCs came the material, which was cDNA or gDNA.

The repertoire was sequenced with immunoSEQ multiplex PCR; TCRdb's copy has only in-frame clones and lacks some. The data show some 200,000 clones, roughly nine tenths seen once. This clone has only one observation. With 0 bases removed from V and 6 bases from J, the gap between germline ends came to 15 bases. The length of the CDR3 is 17 residues. Germline V gives CDR1 MNHEY, CDR2 SVGEGT. The clonotype comes from a woman younger than 45 who had recovered from COVID-19. The genes are TRBV6-2 or TRBV6-3 and TRBJ1-6; a possible D gene is TRBD1 (5 bases). The sequenced material came from PBMCs or T cells enriched from blood (not recorded which). The CDR3 DNA reads TGTGCCAGCAGTTACTCGATTTCCGGGGGTGGTAATTCACCCCTCCACTTT. It is translated as CASSYSISGGGNSPLHF.